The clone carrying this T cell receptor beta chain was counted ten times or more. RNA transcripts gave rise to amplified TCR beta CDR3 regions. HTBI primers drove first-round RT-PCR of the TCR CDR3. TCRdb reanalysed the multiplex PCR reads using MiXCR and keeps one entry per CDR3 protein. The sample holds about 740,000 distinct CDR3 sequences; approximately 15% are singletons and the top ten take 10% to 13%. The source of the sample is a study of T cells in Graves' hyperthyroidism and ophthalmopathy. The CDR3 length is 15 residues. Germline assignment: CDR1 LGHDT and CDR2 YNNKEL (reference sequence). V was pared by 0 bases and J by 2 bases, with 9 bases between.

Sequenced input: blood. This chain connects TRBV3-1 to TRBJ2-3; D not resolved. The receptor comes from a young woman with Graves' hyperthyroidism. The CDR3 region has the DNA TGTGCCAGCAGCCAAGATCCCGGTCCCACAGATACGCAGTATTTT. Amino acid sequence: CASSQDPGPTDTQYF.